This T cell receptor beta chain was sequenced in a study of graft-versus-host responses after intestinal transplantation. General study results and limits: Some GvH clones were seen earlier in gut or blood, suggesting intestinal origin.

Intraepithelial lymphocytes and lamina propria lymphocytes were released through processing of graft tissue. With 3 bases clipped from V and 2 bases from J, the junction kept 5 bases outside the gene matches. The CDR3 consists of 17 residues. Germline V gene lookup returns CDR1 SGDLS and CDR2 YYNGEE. Concerning this clone itself: The antigen is undetermined.

Data came from immunoSEQ multiplex PCR; TCRdb stores just in-frame clones and leaves some out. The repertoire holds about 29,000 clones, with more than 70% as singletons. V is TRBV9 and J is TRBJ2-5; 15 nucleotides line up with TRBD2. The sequence was obtained from a human patient who received an intestinal transplant, so some T cells may come from the graft donor. The sample consisted of ileum tissue, taken 98 days after intestinal transplantation. DNA for the CDR3: TGTGCCAGCAGCGCGGGACTAGCGGGGGGCGGACAAGAGACCCAGTACTTC. Its protein is CASSAGLAGGGQETQYF. Drawing the rest from reference TRBV9 and TRBJ2-5, the complete variable domain is DSGVTQTPKHLITATGQRVTLRCSPRSGDLSVYWYQQSLDQGLQFLIQYYNGEERAKGNILERFSAQQFPDLHSELNLSSLELGDSALYFCASSAGLAGGGQETQYFGPGTRLLVL.